A selection of T cell receptor beta chains follows, all from one sample in a study of T cell responses to AZD1222 COVID-19 vaccine. Sequencing used immunoSEQ multiplex PCR; TCRdb keeps in-frame clones, though not all of them. The table includes about 110,000 clones, approximately 86% detected once. Here the sequenced sample was peripheral blood, taken on day 0 of AZD1222 vaccination. The receptors stem from an adult in good health. The CDR3 runs from the conserved cysteine through the conserved F or W. D genes are given only for firm matches. Where a row states a size, it is once, few, many or the class of an expanded clone; other rows omit it.

CDR3 protein: CASSLQGATGNTIYF
CDR3 DNA: TGTGCCAGCAGCTTACAGGGGGCTACTGGAAACACCATATATTTT
D gene: TRBD1
J gene: TRBJ1-3
V gene: TRBV6-5
clone size: once

CDR3 protein: CASTEWTGANTEAFF
CDR3 DNA: TGCGCCAGCACCGAATGGACAGGCGCGAACACTGAAGCTTTCTTT
D gene: TRBD1
J gene: TRBJ1-1
V gene: TRBV5-1
clone size: NA

CDR3 protein: CAISEPPEETQYF
CDR3 DNA: TGTGCCATCAGTGAGCCCCCCGAAGAGACCCAGTACTTC
D gene: NA
J gene: TRBJ2-5
V gene: TRBV10-3
clone size: NA

CDR3 protein: CASSADTGVLGTDTQYF
CDR3 DNA: TGTGCCAGCAGCGCCGATACAGGGGTCCTCGGCACAGATACGCAGTATTTT
D gene: TRBD1
J gene: TRBJ2-3
V gene: TRBV9
clone size: NA

CDR3 protein: CASSVFDRGSTEAFF
CDR3 DNA: TGTGCCAGCAGCGTGTTCGACAGGGGGTCTACTGAAGCTTTCTTT
D gene: TRBD1
J gene: TRBJ1-1
V gene: TRBV9
clone size: NA

CDR3 protein: CVSSQLRGIGGGTEAFF
CDR3 DNA: TGTGTCAGCAGCCAACTTCGGGGGATAGGCGGCGGAACTGAAGCTTTCTTT
D gene: NA
J gene: TRBJ1-1
V gene: TRBV3-1/TRBV3-2
clone size: NA

CDR3 protein: CAWSRAGVGEKLFF
CDR3 DNA: TGTGCCTGGAGTCGGGCAGGGGTAGGGGAAAAACTGTTTTTT
D gene: NA
J gene: TRBJ1-4
V gene: TRBV30
clone size: NA

CDR3 protein: CASSPGQGAGLRYGYTF
CDR3 DNA: TGTGCCAGCAGTCCCGGACAGGGGGCAGGACTTCGCTATGGCTACACCTTC
D gene: TRBD1
J gene: TRBJ1-2
V gene: TRBV27
clone size: NA

CDR3 protein: CASSQGDGNTEAFF
CDR3 DNA: TGCGCCAGCAGCCAAGGGGACGGGAACACTGAAGCTTTCTTT
D gene: NA
J gene: TRBJ1-1
V gene: TRBV5-1
clone size: NA

CDR3 protein: CASSLGGTRNNEQFF
CDR3 DNA: TGTGCCAGCAGCTTAGGAGGGACGCGGAACAATGAGCAGTTCTTC
D gene: NA
J gene: TRBJ2-1
V gene: TRBV11-3
clone size: NA

CDR3 protein: CASSLASTGELFF
CDR3 DNA: TGTGCCAGTAGTCTAGCCTCTACCGGGGAGCTGTTTTTT
D gene: NA
J gene: TRBJ2-2
V gene: TRBV19
clone size: NA

CDR3 protein: CASKFGGGFGELFF
CDR3 DNA: TGTGCCAGCAAATTCGGCGGAGGCTTCGGGGAGCTGTTTTTT
D gene: NA
J gene: TRBJ2-2
V gene: TRBV27
clone size: once

CDR3 protein: CASSRIDQETQYF
CDR3 DNA: TGTGCCAGCAGCCGGATTGACCAAGAGACCCAGTACTTC
D gene: NA
J gene: TRBJ2-5
V gene: TRBV6-6
clone size: NA

CDR3 protein: CASSLGHKNQPQHF
CDR3 DNA: TGTGCCAGCAGCTTGGGACACAAGAATCAGCCCCAGCATTTT
D gene: NA
J gene: TRBJ1-5
V gene: TRBV5-6
clone size: NA

CDR3 protein: CASSLQGMGAYEQYF
CDR3 DNA: TGTGCCAGCAGTTTGCAGGGAATGGGAGCCTACGAGCAGTACTTC
D gene: NA
J gene: TRBJ2-7
V gene: TRBV27
clone size: NA

CDR3 protein: CASSPQDRVPGYTF
CDR3 DNA: TGTGCCAGCTCACCCCAGGACAGGGTGCCTGGCTACACCTTC
D gene: TRBD1
J gene: TRBJ1-2
V gene: TRBV18
clone size: NA

CDR3 protein: CASSSPGQDYGYTF
CDR3 DNA: TGTGCCAGCAGCTCCCCAGGACAGGACTATGGCTACACCTTC
D gene: TRBD1
J gene: TRBJ1-2
V gene: TRBV28
clone size: NA

CDR3 protein: CASSQAGPYEQYF
CDR3 DNA: TGTGCCAGCAGCCAGGCCGGGCCGTACGAGCAGTACTTC
D gene: NA
J gene: TRBJ2-7
V gene: TRBV3-1/TRBV3-2
clone size: NA

CDR3 protein: CASSVQGGVTEAFF
CDR3 DNA: TGTGCCAGCAGCGTCCAAGGGGGGGTCACTGAAGCTTTCTTT
D gene: NA
J gene: TRBJ1-1
V gene: TRBV11-3
clone size: many

CDR3 protein: CASSLLGTDTDTQYF
CDR3 DNA: TGTGCCAGCAGTTTATTGGGGACCGATACAGATACGCAGTATTTT
D gene: NA
J gene: TRBJ2-3
V gene: TRBV28
clone size: NA

CDR3 protein: CASSVLSGGAEETQYF
CDR3 DNA: TGTGCCAGCAGCGTATTGAGCGGGGGGGCCGAGGAGACCCAGTACTTC
D gene: TRBD2
J gene: TRBJ2-5
V gene: TRBV9
clone size: NA

CDR3 protein: CASSFAGSVNEKLFF
CDR3 DNA: TGTGCCAGCAGTTTCGCAGGTTCGGTTAATGAAAAACTGTTTTTT
D gene: NA
J gene: TRBJ1-4
V gene: TRBV28
clone size: once

CDR3 protein: CSASSPSGEYEQYF
CDR3 DNA: TGCAGTGCTAGTTCGCCTAGCGGGGAATACGAGCAGTACTTC
D gene: TRBD2
J gene: TRBJ2-7
V gene: TRBV20-1
clone size: NA

CDR3 protein: CASSLERTGNTIYF
CDR3 DNA: TGTGCCAGCAGCTTAGAGAGAACTGGAAACACCATATATTTT
D gene: NA
J gene: TRBJ1-3
V gene: TRBV7-2
clone size: NA

CDR3 protein: CASSSTATPSLYGYTF
CDR3 DNA: TGTGCCAGCAGCTCGACCGCGACACCGTCTCTCTATGGCTACACCTTC
D gene: NA
J gene: TRBJ1-2
V gene: TRBV7-9
clone size: NA

CDR3 protein: CASRTTGLGNQPQHF
CDR3 DNA: TGTGCCAGCAGGACGACAGGGTTAGGTAATCAGCCCCAGCATTTT
D gene: TRBD1
J gene: TRBJ1-5
V gene: TRBV6-5
clone size: NA

CDR3 protein: CASSLSGASGGGQETQYF
CDR3 DNA: TGTGCCAGCAGCCTTTCGGGGGCTAGCGGGGGAGGCCAAGAGACCCAGTACTTC
D gene: TRBD2
J gene: TRBJ2-5
V gene: TRBV9
clone size: NA

CDR3 protein: CSANTYNEQFF
CDR3 DNA: TGCAGTGCCAACACCTACAATGAGCAGTTCTTC
D gene: NA
J gene: TRBJ2-1
V gene: TRBV20-1
clone size: NA

CDR3 protein: CAWSVAKETQYF
CDR3 DNA: TGTGCCTGGAGTGTCGCTAAAGAGACCCAGTACTTC
D gene: NA
J gene: TRBJ2-5
V gene: TRBV30
clone size: NA

CDR3 protein: CASRAGTGPLNTEAFF
CDR3 DNA: TGTGCCAGCAGAGCCGGGACAGGGCCCCTGAACACTGAAGCTTTCTTT
D gene: TRBD1
J gene: TRBJ1-1
V gene: TRBV6-6
clone size: NA

CDR3 protein: CASSGTGVASPLHF
CDR3 DNA: TGTGCCAGCAGCGGAACAGGGGTAGCTTCACCCCTCCACTTT
D gene: TRBD1
J gene: TRBJ1-6
V gene: TRBV7-9
clone size: NA

CDR3 protein: CASSSQGGSYEQYF
CDR3 DNA: TGTGCCAGCAGCTCTCAGGGGGGCTCCTACGAGCAGTACTTC
D gene: NA
J gene: TRBJ2-7
V gene: TRBV7-8
clone size: NA

CDR3 protein: CASSFSGTPSGYTF
CDR3 DNA: TGTGCCAGCAGTTTTTCCGGGACCCCATCCGGCTACACCTTC
D gene: NA
J gene: TRBJ1-2
V gene: TRBV28
clone size: NA

CDR3 protein: CASTPGVLNEQFF
CDR3 DNA: TGCGCCAGCACCCCAGGGGTGCTCAATGAGCAGTTCTTC
D gene: NA
J gene: TRBJ2-1
V gene: TRBV10-2
clone size: NA

CDR3 protein: CASSRDSVTYGYTF
CDR3 DNA: TGTGCCAGCAGCCGCGACAGTGTGACTTATGGCTACACCTTC
D gene: NA
J gene: TRBJ1-2
V gene: TRBV14
clone size: NA

CDR3 protein: CSVGQLLTDTQYF
CDR3 DNA: TGCAGCGTTGGCCAGCTTCTCACAGATACGCAGTATTTT
D gene: NA
J gene: TRBJ2-3
V gene: TRBV29-1
clone size: NA

CDR3 protein: CASSHQSGQANTEAFF
CDR3 DNA: TGTGCCAGCAGTCACCAGAGCGGACAAGCGAACACTGAAGCTTTCTTT
D gene: NA
J gene: TRBJ1-1
V gene: TRBV6-2/TRBV6-3
clone size: NA

CDR3 protein: CASSQGTGSAEAFF
CDR3 DNA: TGTGCCAGCAGCCAAGGGACAGGGTCGGCTGAAGCTTTCTTT
D gene: TRBD1
J gene: TRBJ1-1
V gene: TRBV3-1/TRBV3-2
clone size: NA

CDR3 protein: CASQSGGLATYEQFF
CDR3 DNA: TGTGCCAGCCAATCCGGAGGACTAGCTACCTATGAGCAGTTCTTC
D gene: TRBD2
J gene: TRBJ2-1
V gene: TRBV18
clone size: NA

CDR3 protein: CASSELLDLRNINQPQHF
CDR3 DNA: TGTGCCAGCAGTGAACTCCTCGACTTGAGAAACATCAATCAGCCCCAGCATTTT
D gene: NA
J gene: TRBJ1-5
V gene: TRBV2
clone size: few

CDR3 protein: CASSLGRQATDTQYF
CDR3 DNA: TGTGCCAGCAGCTTAGGAAGACAGGCCACAGATACGCAGTATTTT
D gene: NA
J gene: TRBJ2-3
V gene: TRBV11-2
clone size: NA